This T cell receptor beta chain was sequenced for a study of shared clonotypes between healthy human individuals. Selected positively for CCR7 and CD45RO-negative, naive CD8 cells excluded terminally differentiated effector memory CD45RA+ cells. Germline V lookup: CDR1 SQVTM, CDR2 ANQGSEA. The CDR3 covers 14 residues. V shed 3 bases and J 0 bases; nucleotides not matched to a gene: 5. Several immunoSEQ plates received, in even portions, the genomic DNA of each subset. The method was immunoSEQ multiplex PCR; TCRdb's version includes in-frame clones alone and lacks a portion of them. The sample contains fewer than 1 million clones, about 96% of which appear only once. Turning to this clone: What it binds is unknown.

Study-level results: Expectations were that clonotype sharing among donors would be affected by sequencing depth. Between a few donors, naive CD4 clonotypes were shared at a level of about 5%. Researchers found naive subsets generally carried larger estimated richness than memory subsets.

The V gene is TRBV29-1, the J gene TRBJ2-7, with 7 bases that match TRBD2. Sequenced material: naive CD8+ T cells sorted from blood. This receptor was taken from a man aged 30-40 years in good health. CDR3 in amino acids: CSVEFTSDSYEQYF. For the CDR3, the DNA is TGCAGCGTTGAGTTCACTAGCGACTCCTACGAGCAGTACTTC.